The 25 T cell receptor beta chains below come from one sample, sequenced in a study of cytomegalovirus exposure and HLA in healthy donors. The data were produced by immunoSEQ multiplex PCR, yet TCRdb's version contains in-frame clones alone and is incomplete. The table has around 300,000 clones, roughly nine tenths seen once; the top ten hold about 1.2%. The sequenced sample consisted of PBMCs. The receptors come from a woman aged 25 to 39 in good health and CMV-seropositive.

This clone was found once. The genes are TRBV6-1 and TRBJ2-1; 9 bases are a match to TRBD2. CDR3 length: 15 residues. Per the germline V gene, CDR1 is MNHNS and CDR2 is SASEGT. Trimming at V came to 2 bases and at J to 3 bases, leaving 2 bases not matched to a gene. As DNA, the CDR3 is TGTGCCAGCAGTGAAAGACTAGCGGACTACAATGAGCAGTTCTTC. It translates to CASSERLADYNEQFF.

J is TRBJ1-2 and V is TRBV15; no definite D call. V was cut by 0 bases and J by 5 bases, with 13 bases left in between. Looked up from germline, CDR1 is LNHNV and CDR2 is YYDKDF (reference sequence). This CDR3 has 15 residues. CDR3 sequence reads: CATSRDQGVPYGYTF. The DNA for the CDR3 is TGTGCCACCAGCAGAGATCAAGGAGTGCCTTATGGCTACACCTTC.

The rearrangement joins TRBV11-2 to TRBJ2-7; D unclear. With 6 bases removed from V and 3 bases from J, the gap between germline ends came to 9 bases. There are 12 residues in the CDR3. Germline CDR1 is SGHAT and CDR2 is FQNNGV. CDR3 protein: CASSNGHYEQYF. The CDR3 nucleotides read TGTGCCAGCAGTAACGGCCACTACGAGCAGTACTTC.

This clone was counted once. This chain uses TRBV13 with TRBJ2-3; D is unclear. V lost 1 base and J 4 bases, leaving 12 bases between the germline ends. This CDR3 is built from 15 residues. Looked up from germline, CDR1 is PRHDT and CDR2 is FYEKMQ (reference sequence). Written as DNA, the CDR3 is TGTGCCAGCAGCTTAGTAAGATCCTCCCCAGATACGCAGTATTTT. Translating it yields CASSLVRSSPDTQYF. The complete variable domain, with remaining parts taken from reference TRBV13 and TRBJ2-3, reads AAGVIQSPRHLIKEKRETATLKCYPIPRHDTVYWYQQGPGQDPQFLISFYEKMQSDKGSIPDRFSAQQFSDYHSELNMSSLELGDSALYFCASSLVRSSPDTQYFGPGTRLTVL.

The V and J genes are TRBV4-1 and TRBJ1-5; a possible D gene is TRBD1 (5 bases). CDR1 and CDR2 (germline): MGHRA, YSYEKL. CDR3 length: 17 amino acids. Between the trimmed V and J ends, which lost 0 bases and 3 bases, there was a span of 15 bases. DNA for the CDR3: TGCGCCAGCAGCCAAGAACCGGGGAGAGGGGACAATCAGCCCCAGCATTTT. It translates to CASSQEPGRGDNQPQHF.

This clone was counted once. The genes are TRBV13 and TRBJ2-2, with 7 bases matching TRBD2. Germline assignment: CDR1 PRHDT and CDR2 FYEKMQ (reference sequence). CDR3 size: 13 residues. The J segment lost 3 bases and the V segment lost 6 bases, leaving 1 base of the junction unmatched. This chain's CDR3 is CASSREDTGELFF. The CDR3 DNA follows: TGTGCCAGCAGTCGGGAGGACACCGGGGAGCTGTTTTTT.

V and J are TRBV7-9 and TRBJ1-2, with D perhaps TRBD1 (5 bases). Germline CDR1 reads SEHNR; CDR2 reads FQNEAQ (reference sequence). There are 15 residues in the CDR3. Between the trimmed V and J ends, which lost 1 base and 0 bases, there was a span of 9 bases. CDR3 amino acids: CASSLGGDSNYGYTF. The CDR3 DNA is TGTGCCAGCAGCTTAGGCGGGGACTCTAACTATGGCTACACCTTC.

The chain employs TRBV29-1 and TRBJ2-6; no clear D. This CDR3 contains 13 residues. The V gene's germline CDR1 is SQVTM and CDR2 ANQGSEA. The V gene lost 7 bases and the J gene lost 2 bases, with 9 bases spanning the gap. The CDR3 loop is CSAEVTGANVLTF. CDR3 nucleotides: TGCAGCGCCGAGGTTACTGGGGCCAACGTCCTGACTTTC.

This clone has only one observation. The rearrangement links TRBV4-1 to TRBJ1-1; D gene unclear. V lost 2 bases and J lost 3, with 10 bases in between. The CDR3 sequence is 14 residues long. CDR1 is MGHRA, CDR2 YSYEKL, per germline. In DNA, the CDR3 is TGCGCCAGCAGCCAAAAGCCCGGGTACACTGAAGCTTTCTTT. Translated: CASSQKPGYTEAFF.

This chain connects TRBV15 to TRBJ2-7, with 7 bases that match TRBD1. Trimming at V came to 2 bases and at J to 3 bases, leaving 1 base not matched to a gene. From germline, CDR1 is LNHNV and CDR2 YYDKDF (reference sequence). The CDR3 length is 13 residues. In DNA form, the CDR3 reads TGTGCCACCAGCAGACAGGGGGACTACGAGCAGTACTTC. Residues: CATSRQGDYEQYF.

The CDR3 DNA is TGTGCCAGCAGTGGCAGCGGGGGGGCGAAACCTAGCTCTGGGGCCAACGTCCTGACTTTC. Its protein is CASSGSGGAKPSSGANVLTF. The V and J genes are TRBV4-2 and TRBJ2-6; 10 bases match TRBD2. Per germline, CDR1 LGHNA and CDR2 YNFKEQ. CDR3 length: 20 amino acids. The junction had 14 bases not matched to a gene; V was cut back by 6 bases and J by 0 bases.

This clone occurred a few times. V gene TRBV6-5 combines with J gene TRBJ1-2; a weak D match, TRBD1 (5 bases). CDR3 length: 13 residues. Germline V gene data show CDR1 as MNHEY and CDR2 as SVGAGI. V was pared by 6 bases and J by 3 bases, with 11 bases between. This CDR3 reads CASSEQGDYGYTF. For the CDR3, the DNA is TGTGCCAGCAGCGAGCAGGGAGACTATGGCTACACCTTC.

The chain carries TRBV5-1 and TRBJ1-2; 8 positions match TRBD1. Losses at the gene ends were 0 bases for V and 6 bases for J; bases not matched to a gene: 4. The CDR3 sequence is 14 residues long. CDR1 and CDR2 (germline): SGHRS, YFSETQ. The CDR3: CASSLGSGGDGYTF. CDR3 nucleotides: TGCGCCAGCAGCTTGGGTTCAGGGGGCGATGGCTACACCTTC.

The chain recombines TRBV9 with TRBJ2-3, with 12 nucleotides matching TRBD2. CDR3 size: 15 residues. With V trimmed by 3 bases and J by 6 bases, 5 bases remained unmatched. Germline V gene sequence: CDR1 SGDLS, CDR2 YYNGEE. The CDR3 bases are TGTGCCAGCAGCGCTAGCGGGGGGGCCCGCGATACGCAGTATTTT. Amino acid sequence: CASSASGGARDTQYF.

The V and J genes are TRBV5-6 and TRBJ2-1; D possibly corresponds to TRBD2 (6 bases). This CDR3 contains 14 residues. Germline values: CDR1 SGHDT, CDR2 YYEEEE. Trimming cost V 4 bases and J 5 bases, with 13 bases left between them. CDR3 protein: CASSPPDYNNEQFF. The DNA of the CDR3 is TGTGCCAGCAGCCCCCCGGACTATAACAATGAGCAGTTCTTC.

V usage is TRBV27 and J usage is TRBJ2-5, with 9 nucleotides matching TRBD2. The CDR3 totals 14 residues. The V gene end was trimmed by 6 bases and the J gene end by 5 bases; junction bases not matched to a gene: 7. Germline V lookup: CDR1 MNHEY, CDR2 SMNVEV (reference sequence). The CDR3 coding sequence is TGTGCCAGCAGCCTAGCGGGAATGCGTGAGACCCAGTACTTC. As protein: CASSLAGMRETQYF.

This rearrangement joins TRBV7-9 to TRBJ2-5, with D unresolved. The germline V and J ends were trimmed by 0 bases and 5 bases, with 10 bases remaining between them. The CDR3 runs 14 residues. Germline V gene data show CDR1 as SEHNR and CDR2 as FQNEAQ (reference sequence). The CDR3 spells CASSLAVRGETQYF. The DNA for the CDR3 is TGTGCCAGCAGCTTAGCGGTCCGTGGGGAGACCCAGTACTTC.

The chain employs TRBV6-5 and TRBJ1-2; unclear D gene. The germline V and J ends were trimmed by 4 bases and 6 bases, with 9 bases remaining between them. CDR3 length: 12 amino acids. Germline V CDR1 and CDR2: MNHEY, SVGAGI. The CDR3 nucleotides are TGTGCCAGCAGTTCATCCCCTAATGGCTACACCTTC. Translated: CASSSSPNGYTF.

This clone was found once. V and J are TRBV6-6 and TRBJ2-3; D is perhaps TRBD1 (5 bases). Germline-derived CDR1 and CDR2 are MNHNY and SVGAGI (reference sequence). The CDR3 covers 15 residues. Trimming removed 0 bases from V and 2 bases from J, with 9 bases in between. The chain's CDR3 is CASSYSGAATDTQYF. CDR3 bases: TGTGCCAGCAGTTACTCAGGGGCAGCCACAGATACGCAGTATTTT.

This clone was found once. This sequence joins TRBV11-2 and TRBJ2-2; 8 bases are a match to TRBD1. The V gene's germline CDR1 is SGHAT and CDR2 FQNNGV. The CDR3 contains 16 residues. The V gene end was trimmed by 3 bases and the J gene end by 1 base; junction bases not matched to a gene: 4. CDR3 sequence reads: CASSFEGQVNTGELFF. The CDR3 coding sequence is TGTGCCAGCAGCTTTGAGGGACAGGTGAACACCGGGGAGCTGTTTTTT. Complete variable domain (other parts from reference TRBV11-2 and TRBJ2-2): EAGVAQSPRYKIIEKRQSVAFWCNPISGHATLYWYQQILGQGPKLLIQFQNNGVVDDSQLPKDRFSAERLKGVDSTLKIQPAKLEDSAVYLCASSFEGQVNTGELFFGEGSRLTVL.

The V and J genes are TRBV27 and TRBJ2-5, with D unresolved. Trimming cost V 1 base and J 0 bases, with 6 bases left between them. CDR1 is MNHEY and CDR2 is SMNVEV in the germline V gene (reference sequence). The CDR3 extends over 14 amino acids. The CDR3 bases are TGTGCCAGCAGTTTATTGTCTCACCAAGAGACCCAGTACTTC. Amino acid sequence: CASSLLSHQETQYF.

This chain uses TRBV7-6 with TRBJ2-3, with 7 bases identical to TRBD2. Germline V CDR1 and CDR2: SGHVS, FNYEAQ. There are 14 residues in the CDR3. Losses at the gene ends were 2 bases for V and 3 bases for J; bases not matched to a gene: 2. DNA for the CDR3: TGTGCCAGCAGCTTACTAGCGGATACAGATACGCAGTATTTT. Its protein product is CASSLLADTDTQYF.

The gene calls are TRBV7-6 and TRBJ1-5; 9 bases match TRBD1. V trimming: 4 bases; J trimming: 3 bases; junction bases outside the gene matches: 4. Germline CDR1 reads SGHVS; CDR2 reads FNYEAQ. The CDR3 runs 15 residues. The CDR3 here is CASSSGQGANQPQHF. The DNA for the CDR3 is TGTGCCAGCAGCTCGGGACAGGGTGCCAATCAGCCCCAGCATTTT.

The chain is built from TRBV4-3 and TRBJ2-7; D remains unclear. Germline V gene data show CDR1 as LGHNA and CDR2 as YSLEER. The length of the CDR3 is 16 residues. V dropped 1 base and J dropped 0 bases, with 13 bases sitting between them. This chain's CDR3 is CASSQAPGGLSYEQYF. CDR3 bases: TGCGCCAGCAGCCAAGCGCCAGGTGGGCTCTCCTACGAGCAGTACTTC.

The chain combines TRBV5-4 with TRBJ2-1; 7 nucleotides match TRBD2. The CDR3 contains 16 residues. V dropped 2 bases and J dropped 0; count of bases not matched to a gene: 5. In germline, CDR1 is SGHNT, CDR2 YYREEE (reference sequence). CDR3 loop: CASSLSRESSYNEQFF. The CDR3 nucleotides are TGTGCCAGCAGCTTATCGCGGGAGTCCTCCTACAATGAGCAGTTCTTC.